Each of the 2 T cell receptor beta chains below was sequenced from the same sample in a study of blood T cells in healthy people across ages. Primed by a sample-barcoded 5' primer and a J-beta primer mix, a second PCR proceeded for 7 to 11 cycles. TCRdb passed the 5' RACE reads through MiXCR, listing each CDR3 protein once. Of about a million distinct CDR3 sequences in the sample, less than 45% were seen once. The sequencing input was blood. Source of these receptors: a man aged 18-30 years in good health.

This clonotype has a single count. The rearrangement uses TRBV12-3 or TRBV12-4 and TRBJ2-2; D is unresolved. The CDR3 totals 14 residues. Trimming shortened V by 6 bases and J by 3 bases, and 11 bases separated the two germline ends. CDR3 in amino acids: CASSRRLDTGELFF. The DNA of the CDR3 is TGTGCCAGCAGCCGCCGGTTGGACACCGGGGAGCTGTTTTTT.

This chain joins TRBV5-1 and TRBJ1-2; TRBD1 matches at 7 bases. The germline CDR1 and CDR2 sequences are SGHRS and YFSETQ. CDR3 length: 14 amino acids. The ends lost 1 base at V and 4 bases at J; junction bases unmatched: 4. The chain's CDR3 is CASSLQGERYGYTF. CDR3 coding DNA: TGCGCCAGCAGCTTGCAGGGGGAGCGCTATGGCTACACCTTC.